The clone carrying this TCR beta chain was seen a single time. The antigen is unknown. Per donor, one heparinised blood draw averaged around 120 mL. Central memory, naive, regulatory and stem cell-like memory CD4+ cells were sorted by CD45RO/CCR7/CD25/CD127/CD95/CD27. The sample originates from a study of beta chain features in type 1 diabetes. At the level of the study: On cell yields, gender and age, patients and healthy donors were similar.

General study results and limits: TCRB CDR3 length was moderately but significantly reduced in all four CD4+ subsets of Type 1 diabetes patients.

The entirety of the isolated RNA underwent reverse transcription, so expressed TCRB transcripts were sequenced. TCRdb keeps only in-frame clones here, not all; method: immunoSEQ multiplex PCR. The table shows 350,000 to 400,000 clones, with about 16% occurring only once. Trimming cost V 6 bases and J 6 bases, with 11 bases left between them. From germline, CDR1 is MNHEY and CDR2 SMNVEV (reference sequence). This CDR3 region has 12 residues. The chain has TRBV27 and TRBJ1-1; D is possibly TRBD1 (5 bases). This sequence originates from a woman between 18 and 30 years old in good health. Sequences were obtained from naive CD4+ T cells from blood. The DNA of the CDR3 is TGTGCCAGCAGGACTGGAGGGGCTGAAGCTTTCTTT. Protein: CASRTGGAEAFF.